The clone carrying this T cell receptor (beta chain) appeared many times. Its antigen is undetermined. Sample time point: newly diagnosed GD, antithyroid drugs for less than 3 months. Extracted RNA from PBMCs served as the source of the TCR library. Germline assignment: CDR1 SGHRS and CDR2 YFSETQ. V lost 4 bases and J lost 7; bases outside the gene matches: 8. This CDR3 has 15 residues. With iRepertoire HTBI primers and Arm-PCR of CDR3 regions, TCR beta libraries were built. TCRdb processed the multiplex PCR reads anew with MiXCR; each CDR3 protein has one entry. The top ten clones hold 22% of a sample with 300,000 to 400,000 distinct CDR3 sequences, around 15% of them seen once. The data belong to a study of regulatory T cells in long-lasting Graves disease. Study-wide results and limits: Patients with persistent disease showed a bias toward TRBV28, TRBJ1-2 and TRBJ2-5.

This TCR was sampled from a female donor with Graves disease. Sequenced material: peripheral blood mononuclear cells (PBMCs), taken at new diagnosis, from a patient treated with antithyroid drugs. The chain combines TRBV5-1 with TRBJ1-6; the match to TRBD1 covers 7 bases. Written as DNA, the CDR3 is TGCGCCAGCAGCCTGGAGACAGGGCGGAATTCACCCCTCCACTTT. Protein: CASSLETGRNSPLHF. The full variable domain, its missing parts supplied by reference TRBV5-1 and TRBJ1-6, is KAGVTQTPRYLIKTRGQQVTLSCSPISGHRSVSWYQQTPGQGLQFLFEYFSETQRNKGNFPGRFSGRQFSNSRSEMNVSTLELGDSALYLCASSLETGRNSPLHFGNGTRLTVT.